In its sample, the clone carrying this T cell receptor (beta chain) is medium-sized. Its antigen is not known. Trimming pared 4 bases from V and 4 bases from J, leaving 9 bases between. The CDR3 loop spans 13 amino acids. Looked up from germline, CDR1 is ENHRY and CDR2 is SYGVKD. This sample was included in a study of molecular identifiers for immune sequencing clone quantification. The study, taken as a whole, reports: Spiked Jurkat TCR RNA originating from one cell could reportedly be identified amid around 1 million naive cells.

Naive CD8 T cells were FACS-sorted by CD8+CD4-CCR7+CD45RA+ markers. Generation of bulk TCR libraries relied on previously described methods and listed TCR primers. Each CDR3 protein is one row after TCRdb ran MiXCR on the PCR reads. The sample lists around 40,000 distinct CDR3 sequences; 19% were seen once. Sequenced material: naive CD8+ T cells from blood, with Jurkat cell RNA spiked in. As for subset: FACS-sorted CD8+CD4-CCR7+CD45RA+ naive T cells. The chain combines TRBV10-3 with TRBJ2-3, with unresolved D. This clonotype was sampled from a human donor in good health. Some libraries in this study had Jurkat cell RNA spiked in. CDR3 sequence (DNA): TGTGCCATCAGTGGAGAGGATTCAGATACGCAGTATTTT. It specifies CAISGEDSDTQYF.